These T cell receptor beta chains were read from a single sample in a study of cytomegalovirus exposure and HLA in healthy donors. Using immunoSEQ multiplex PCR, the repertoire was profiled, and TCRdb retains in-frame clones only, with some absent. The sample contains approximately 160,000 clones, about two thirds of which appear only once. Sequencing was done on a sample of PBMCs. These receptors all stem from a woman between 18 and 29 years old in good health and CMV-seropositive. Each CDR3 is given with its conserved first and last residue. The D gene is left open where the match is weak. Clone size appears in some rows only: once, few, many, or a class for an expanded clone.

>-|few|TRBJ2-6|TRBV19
CRSPSGANVLTF
TGTAGATCGCCTAGTGGGGCCAACGTCCTGACTTTC
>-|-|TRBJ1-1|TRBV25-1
CASSRDRRGARTEAFF
TGTGCCAGCAGCCGAGACCGACGGGGGGCGAGGACTGAAGCTTTCTTT
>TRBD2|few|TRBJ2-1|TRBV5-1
CASSLMGLAGFDEQFF
TGCGCCAGCAGCTTGATGGGACTAGCGGGTTTCGATGAGCAGTTCTTC
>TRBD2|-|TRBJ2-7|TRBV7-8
CASSPGVAGGYEQYF
TGTGCCAGCAGCCCCGGGGTAGCGGGAGGATACGAGCAGTACTTC
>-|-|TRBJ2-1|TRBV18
CASSPLRGTDYNEQFF
TGTGCCAGCTCACCACTCCGCGGGACAGACTACAATGAGCAGTTCTTC
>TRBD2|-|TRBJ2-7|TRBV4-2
CASSQGGLLAGVGEQYF
TGTGCCAGCAGCCAAGGCGGGTTGCTAGCGGGAGTCGGCGAGCAGTACTTC
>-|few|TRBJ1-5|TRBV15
CATSKRWQYYSNQPQHF
TGTGCCACCAGCAAAAGATGGCAGTACTATAGCAATCAGCCCCAGCATTTT
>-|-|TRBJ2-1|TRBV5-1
CASSLLSSGYNEQFF
TGCGCCAGCAGCCTACTGAGTAGCGGTTACAATGAGCAGTTCTTC
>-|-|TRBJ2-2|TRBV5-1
CATSSTGELFF
TGCGCCACCTCCTCCACCGGGGAGCTGTTTTTT
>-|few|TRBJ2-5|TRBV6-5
CASSPYGEETQYF
TGTGCCAGCAGTCCGTACGGAGAGGAGACCCAGTACTTC
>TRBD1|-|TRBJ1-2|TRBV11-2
CASSIGTGYYTF
TGTGCCAGCAGCATCGGGACAGGGTACTACACCTTC
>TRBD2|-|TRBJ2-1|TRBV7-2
CASRGSGTSGGAINEQFF
TGTGCCAGCCGGGGGTCCGGGACTAGCGGGGGGGCCATCAATGAGCAGTTCTTC
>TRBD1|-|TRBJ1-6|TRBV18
CASSPRDSRTSYSPLHF
TGTGCCAGCTCACCACGGGACAGCCGAACCTCGTATTCACCCCTCCACTTT
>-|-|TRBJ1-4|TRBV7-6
CASSYGSSGDEKLFF
TGTGCCAGCAGCTATGGGAGTAGTGGTGATGAAAAACTGTTTTTT
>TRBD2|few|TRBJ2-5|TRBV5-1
CASSLTTSGGQETQYF
TGCGCCAGCAGCCTTACGACTAGCGGGGGCCAAGAGACCCAGTACTTC